The TCR beta chain under discussion was sequenced for a study of lymphopenia after photon versus proton radiotherapy. The data were produced by immunoSEQ multiplex PCR, yet TCRdb's version contains in-frame clones alone and is incomplete. The table includes about 39,000 clones, 90% to 95% detected once. Notes on the study in general: Post-nadir diversity loss with photons came from oligoclonal expansion, particularly CD8+ Temra cells. Post-nadir TCR diversity decline inversely tracked overall survival among those who died.

This clone came up a few times. What it recognizes is unknown. The clonotype was recovered from a man aged 60 to 69 with cholangiocarcinoma. The sample was peripheral blood, taken from a patient treated with photon-based radiotherapy.

The CDR3 sequence is CASSGDVGLGNTIYF. CDR3 sequence (DNA): TGTGCCAGCAGCGGTGATGTGGGACTAGGAAACACCATATATTTT. The chain has TRBV9 and TRBJ1-3, with D possibly TRBD1 on 5 matching bases. The germline CDR1 and CDR2 sequences are SGDLS and YYNGEE. CDR3 length: 15 residues. V was clipped by 3 bases and J by 4 bases, with 14 bases between them.